A single sample is the source of the 12 T cell receptor beta chains below, sequenced in a study of graft-versus-host responses after intestinal transplantation. The researchers put around 200,000 CFSE-labeled responder cells into plates with around 200,000 irradiated, violet-dye-labeled stimulator cells. Measured with immunoSEQ multiplex PCR; TCRdb has only the in-frame clones, and not every one. The sample consists of about 21,000 clones, around 41% of them appearing once. Source: alloreactive CD8+ T cells from a mixed lymphocyte reaction culture, taken before intestinal transplant. Subset indicated: CFSE-low proliferating T cells sorted from roughly six-day pre-transplant mixed lymphocyte reaction (GvH or HvG direction). These receptors were obtained from a human patient who received an intestinal transplant.

As for this clone: The limits of the CDR3 on the DNA are not certain, so only TCRdb's listed CDR3 is given. The chain couples TRBV9 to TRBJ2-1; the table assigns TRBD1, which was not confirmed against the DNA. The length of the CDR3 is 13 amino acids, counting both ends. Germline CDR1 reads SGDLS; CDR2 reads YYNGEE. CDR3 protein: CASSVAQGAREFF.

This clone occurred a few times. In nucleotides, the CDR3 is TGTGCCAGCAGTTACTCGTACCTCCTAAACACCATATATTTT. This gives the protein CASSYSYLLNTIYF. V is TRBV6-5 and J is TRBJ1-3; no firm D call. Germline V gene data show CDR1 as MNHEY and CDR2 as SVGAGI. V shed 0 bases and J shed 6 bases, with 9 bases lying between them. The CDR3 runs 14 residues.

The gene calls are TRBV27 and TRBJ1-5; no reliable D call. Trimming stripped 9 bases from V and 2 bases from J, with 11 bases between. CDR1 is MNHEY and CDR2 is SMNVEV in the germline V gene (reference sequence). The CDR3 is 13 amino acids. CDR3 region: CASRGWGNQPQHF. The CDR3 DNA sequence: TGTGCCAGTCGTGGATGGGGCAATCAGCCCCAGCATTTT.

This chain joins TRBV5-1 and TRBJ2-5; D is undetermined. CDR3 size: 13 residues. V was pared by 1 base and J by 2 bases, with 6 bases between. Germline loops: CDR1 SGHRS, CDR2 YFSETQ. CDR3 DNA sequence: TGCGCCAGCAGCTTGATGGGACAAGAGACCCAGTACTTC. Protein: CASSLMGQETQYF.

This clone is medium-sized within its sample. This rearrangement joins TRBV7-8 to TRBJ1-2; D unclear. Germline V lookup: CDR1 SGHVS, CDR2 FQNEAQ. V lost 2 bases, J lost 3 bases, and 7 bases lay in between. The CDR3 has 13 residues. The chain's CDR3 is CASSLRLDYGYTF. Written as DNA, the CDR3 is TGTGCCAGCAGCTTACGGTTGGACTATGGCTACACCTTC.

J is TRBJ2-5 and V is TRBV7-3, with 7 bases that match TRBD2. This CDR3 spans 13 amino acids. Germline-derived CDR1 and CDR2 are SGHTA and FQGTGA. V was clipped by 4 bases and J by 5 bases; unmatched bases: 4. The CDR3 is CASSSAGEETQYF. Written as DNA, the CDR3 is TGTGCCAGCAGCTCGGCGGGGGAGGAGACCCAGTACTTC.

This clone was seen a single time. The chain is built from TRBV6-6 and TRBJ2-3; D gene ambiguous. V was shortened by 7 bases and J by 5 bases, with 10 bases between the two germline ends. The CDR3 runs to 12 residues. Germline CDR1 and CDR2: MNHNY and SVGAGI (reference sequence). The CDR3 DNA sequence: TGTGCCAGCACCCTCCTTGGAGATACGCAGTATTTT. It encodes CASTLLGDTQYF.

In its sample, this clone ranks as medium-sized (0.01 to 0.1%). The V and J genes are TRBV5-4 and TRBJ2-3, with 12 bases that match TRBD2. This CDR3 is 16 amino acids long. Looked up from germline, CDR1 is SGHNT and CDR2 is YYREEE (reference sequence). Trimming removed 3 bases from V and 2 bases from J; junction bases left unmatched: 4. CDR3 bases: TGTGCCAGCAGCTCTAGGACTAGCGGGGTCACAGATACGCAGTATTTT. This gives the protein CASSSRTSGVTDTQYF.

The genes are TRBV7-9 and TRBJ2-7; 7 bases match TRBD2. The CDR3 loop spans 14 amino acids. The germline V gene has CDR1 SEHNR and CDR2 FQNEAQ (reference sequence). The V segment lost 7 bases and the J segment 7 bases; nucleotides outside the gene matches: 13. Here the CDR3 DNA reads TGTGCCAGCAACCCGGGACTAACCTCTGGGGAGCAGTACTTC. As protein: CASNPGLTSGEQYF.

The V and J genes are TRBV7-6 and TRBJ1-3; the match to TRBD1 covers 9 bases. The length of the CDR3 is 17 residues. Germline trimming cut 5 bases from V and 5 bases from J; bases unmatched to any gene: 13. Per germline, CDR1 SGHVS and CDR2 FNYEAQ. For the CDR3, the DNA is TGTGCCAGCAGCCCGTGGGAGGGACAGGGCGTGAGAAACACCATATATTTT. Translated, it gives CASSPWEGQGVRNTIYF.

The rearrangement joins TRBV28 to TRBJ2-6; D not certain. This CDR3 comprises 17 residues. The V end lost 5 bases, the J end lost 1 base, and 15 bases lay between the germline ends. The germline V gene has CDR1 MDHEN and CDR2 SYDVKM. The CDR3 is CASSETFGPSGANVLTF. CDR3 bases: TGTGCCAGCAGTGAAACCTTCGGACCGTCTGGGGCCAACGTCCTGACTTTC.

The gene calls are TRBV28 and TRBJ1-4, with D uncertain. The CDR3 runs 16 residues. V lost 2 bases and J 0 bases, leaving 10 bases between the germline ends. The germline CDR1 and CDR2 sequences are MDHEN and SYDVKM. CDR3 loop: CASSLPGIATNEKLFF. CDR3 nucleotides: TGTGCCAGCAGTTTACCGGGGATCGCAACTAATGAAAAACTGTTTTTT.